Listed below are T cell receptor beta chains from one sample, sequenced in a study of T-cell reconstitution after alpha-beta-depleted transplantation in children. TCRdb recomputed calls from the PCR reads with MiXCR, one row per CDR3 protein. This sample has about 470,000 distinct CDR3 sequences, with 43% found just once. The material sequenced was PBMCs, taken before TCRalphabeta/CD19-depleted stem cell transplant. All receptors derive from a girl aged 2-15 years with aplastic anemia, due to receive a stem cell transplant. CDR3s include the opening cysteine and the closing phenylalanine or tryptophan. Clone size, where shown, is once, few, many, or a class for clones that have expanded.

V gene	clone size	J gene	CDR3 protein
TRBV7-3	few	TRBJ1-1	CASSLGPRREAFF
TRBV18	many	TRBJ2-1	CASSPTSGSLNEQFF
TRBV20-1	-	TRBJ2-1	CSAPEGSPDYNEQFF
TRBV4-2	once	TRBJ2-3	CASSPGTPAHTQYF
TRBV28	-	TRBJ2-7	CASSLIQGSSYEQYF
TRBV18	many	TRBJ2-7	CASSDGSSYEQYF
TRBV6-5	-	TRBJ2-7	CASSSATYEQYF
TRBV28	-	TRBJ2-7	CASSLPGTESREQYF
TRBV6-1	-	TRBJ2-5	CASSSGRARGETQYF
TRBV28	-	TRBJ1-5	CASSPGVLGNQPQHF
TRBV29-1	-	TRBJ2-7	CSVAGDTNRYEQYF
TRBV6-5	-	TRBJ2-5	CASSYGRERETQYF
TRBV3-1	many	TRBJ1-5	CASSQDTGGRQPQHF
TRBV2	many	TRBJ2-1	CASSEAKDGSGSYNEQFF
TRBV2	many	TRBJ2-7	CASSEQGQLYEQYF
TRBV11-2	-	TRBJ1-1	CASSLRPEALNTEAFF
TRBV6-2/TRBV6-3	-	TRBJ2-7	CASHRGTGTHEQYF
TRBV29-1	once	TRBJ2-3	CSVGTSGTGGGDTQYF
TRBV15	-	TRBJ2-3	CATSRDPSGSLPDTQYF
TRBV5-1	-	TRBJ2-5	CASSMTGGADRETQYF
TRBV7-2	few	TRBJ2-1	CASSLDRVDEQFF
TRBV20-1	-	TRBJ2-5	CSAGRYIQETQYF
TRBV12-3/TRBV12-4	-	TRBJ2-7	CASSPYRDTSYEQYF
TRBV20-1	-	TRBJ1-1	CSAKGGSQFEAFF
TRBV20-1	-	TRBJ2-7	CSAQGWALEQYF
TRBV29-1	-	TRBJ2-1	CSAFFQEGNEQFF
TRBV7-6	few	TRBJ2-2	CASRRKSGELFF
TRBV20-1	-	TRBJ1-5	CSASAGTGSGNQPQHF
TRBV20-1	-	TRBJ2-1	CSARRNNEQFF
TRBV5-1	-	TRBJ2-1	CASSSGTSGVASSYNEQFF
TRBV12-3/TRBV12-4	-	TRBJ1-2	CASSLRQGSGYTF
TRBV6-1	-	TRBJ2-7	CASSPRDGREQYF
TRBV5-4	-	TRBJ1-1	CASSGTRQGLNSEAFF
TRBV6-2/TRBV6-3	few	TRBJ1-1	CAMGVRALKLFF
TRBV5-1	-	TRBJ2-5	CASTISGQWETQYF
TRBV20-1	few	TRBJ2-3	CSARPGGGANTQYF
TRBV20-1	few	TRBJ2-7	CSARGLLAGVDIHEQYF
TRBV28	-	TRBJ2-7	CASNRQGARYEQYF
TRBV9	-	TRBJ2-1	CASGGGSTYNEQFF
TRBV20-1	-	TRBJ2-5	CSAPPGREETQYF
TRBV12-3/TRBV12-4	-	TRBJ2-1	CASSLALTPGGAANEQFF
TRBV20-1	-	TRBJ2-3	CSARLTGLGTDTQYF
TRBV5-5	many	TRBJ2-7	CASSRTSGEPYEQYF
TRBV7-3	-	TRBJ2-3	CASSFGLAGVSDTQYF
TRBV6-1	many	TRBJ1-5	CASSRDRGNQPQHF
TRBV27	many	TRBJ1-4	CASTTYRGSNEKLFF
TRBV20-1	-	TRBJ2-7	CSAREFYGVAYEQYF
TRBV6-1	few	TRBJ2-1	CASSALGTVSEQFF
TRBV6-5	-	TRBJ2-5	CASSLLGTSGSGQETQYF
TRBV6-6	many	TRBJ1-1	CASSYSRGSEAFF
TRBV10-2	many	TRBJ2-2	CASGAYGNTGELFF
TRBV29-1	-	TRBJ2-2	CSVVQLNTGELFF
TRBV20-1	-	TRBJ2-7	CSADLGLAGGGGRYEQYF
TRBV27	-	TRBJ2-7	CASSRDRGLEQYF
TRBV5-1	many	TRBJ2-7	CASSWAPSGDSYEQYF
TRBV4-1	-	TRBJ2-3	CASSQDLWGQGNF
TRBV7-9	many	TRBJ1-1	CASSLSGSVPEAFF
TRBV10-3	many	TRBJ2-1	CAAGSYNEQFF
TRBV19	few	TRBJ1-5	CASKFSTSNQPQHF